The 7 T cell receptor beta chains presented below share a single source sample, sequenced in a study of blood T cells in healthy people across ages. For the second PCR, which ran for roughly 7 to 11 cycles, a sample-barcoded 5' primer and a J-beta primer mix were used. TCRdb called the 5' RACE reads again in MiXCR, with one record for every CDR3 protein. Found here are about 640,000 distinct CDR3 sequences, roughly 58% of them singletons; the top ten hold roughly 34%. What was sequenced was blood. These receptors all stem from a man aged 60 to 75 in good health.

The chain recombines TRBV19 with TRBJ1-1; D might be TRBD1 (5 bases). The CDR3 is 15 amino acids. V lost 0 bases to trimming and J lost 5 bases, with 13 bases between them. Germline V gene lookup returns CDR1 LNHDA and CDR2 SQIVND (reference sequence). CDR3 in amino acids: CASSIDGGTGTEAFF. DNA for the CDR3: TGTGCCAGTAGTATAGATGGTGGGACGGGTACTGAAGCTTTCTTT.

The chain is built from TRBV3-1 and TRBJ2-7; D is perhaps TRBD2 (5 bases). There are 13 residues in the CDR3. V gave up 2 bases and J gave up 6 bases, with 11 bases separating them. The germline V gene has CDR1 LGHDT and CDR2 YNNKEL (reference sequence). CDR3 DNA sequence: TGTGCCAGCAGCCAAACTTTAGCGAGCGAGCAGTACTTC. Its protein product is CASSQTLASEQYF.

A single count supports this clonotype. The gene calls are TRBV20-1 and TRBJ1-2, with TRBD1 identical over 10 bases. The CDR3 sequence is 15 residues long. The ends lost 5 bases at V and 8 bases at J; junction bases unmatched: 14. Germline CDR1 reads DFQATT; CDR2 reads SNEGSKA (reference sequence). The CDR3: CSAVPGTGDNGGYTF. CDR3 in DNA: TGCAGTGCTGTCCCCGGGACAGGGGATAATGGCGGCTACACCTTC.

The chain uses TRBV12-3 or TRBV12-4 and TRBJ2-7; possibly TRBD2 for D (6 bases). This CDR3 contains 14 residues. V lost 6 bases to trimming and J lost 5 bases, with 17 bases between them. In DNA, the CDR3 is TGTGCCAGCAGACGGAGGGATGGGCTAGACGAGCAGTACTTC. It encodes CASRRRDGLDEQYF.

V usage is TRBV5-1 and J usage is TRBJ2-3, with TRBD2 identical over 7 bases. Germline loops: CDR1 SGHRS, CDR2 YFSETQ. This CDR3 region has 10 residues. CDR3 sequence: CAPQRGDKYF. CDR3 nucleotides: TGCGCGCCACAGCGGGGAGATAAGTATTTT.

CDR3 protein: CATQYQGAGSGYTF. CDR3 bases: TGTGCCACTCAGTATCAGGGGGCAGGATCTGGCTACACCTTC. This chain links TRBV10-3 with TRBJ1-2; 8 nucleotides agree with TRBD1. This CDR3 is 14 amino acids long. The V gene's germline CDR1 is ENHRY and CDR2 SYGVKD. Trimming removed 10 bases from V and 7 bases from J; junction bases left unmatched: 14.

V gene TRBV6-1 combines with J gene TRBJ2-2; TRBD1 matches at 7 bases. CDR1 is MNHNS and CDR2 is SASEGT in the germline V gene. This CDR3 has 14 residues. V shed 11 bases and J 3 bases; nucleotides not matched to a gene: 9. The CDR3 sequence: CACNLDRDTGELFF. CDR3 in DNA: TGTGCCTGCAACCTAGACAGGGACACCGGGGAGCTGTTTTTT.